The entry below gives a single TCR beta chain sequence along with its context. An end of the junction differs from the germline gene, which may be a read error. The CDR3 length is 12 residues. The germline V gene has CDR1 GTSNPN and CDR2 SVGIG (reference sequence). This entry comes from a study of blood T cell repertoires in COVID-19. The table came from immunoSEQ multiplex PCR; TCRdb's copy has only in-frame clones and leaves some out. Here the sample spans about 140,000 clones, 90% being singletons. This receptor was obtained from a woman at least 80 years old with acute or convalescent COVID-19. Sequencing was performed on peripheral blood. The chain employs TRBV30 and TRBJ1-1; TRBD1 matches 8 bases. This CDR3 reads CAWGKPRDRPIF. DNA for the CDR3: TGTGCCTGGGGAAAGCCGAGGGACAGGCCAATCTTT.